One and the same sample provided the 26 T cell receptor beta chains below, sequenced in a study of T cell responses to AZD1222 COVID-19 vaccine. Sequenced by immunoSEQ multiplex PCR; TCRdb stores in-frame clones only, minus some. The sample includes tens of thousands of clones, 90% seen only once; the top ten take roughly 4.8%. Source: peripheral blood, taken on day 0 of AZD1222 vaccination. These receptors were collected from an adult in good health.

This chain connects TRBV7-9 to TRBJ1-1, with TRBD1 matching 7 bases. CDR1 and CDR2 (germline): SEHNR, FQNEAQ (reference sequence). Losses at the gene ends were 5 bases for V and 1 base for J; bases not matched to a gene: 7. The CDR3 is 15 residues long. CDR3: CASSPKGQPNTEAFF. CDR3 nucleotide sequence: TGTGCCAGCAGCCCCAAGGGACAGCCGAACACTGAAGCTTTCTTT.

The CDR3 bases are TGTGCCAGCAGCCAAATCGGGACGGCATCAAGTGAAGCTTTCTTT. Translating it yields CASSQIGTASSEAFF. The rearrangement uses TRBV3-1 (or the pseudogene TRBV3-2) and TRBJ1-1, with D tentatively TRBD1 (5 bases). Trimming stripped 2 bases from V and 7 bases from J, with 17 bases between. CDR1 and CDR2 from the germline V gene are LGHDT and YNNKEL (reference sequence). CDR3 size: 15 residues.

J is TRBJ2-3 and V is TRBV19, with 11 positions matching TRBD2. Unmatched junction bases numbered 2, after V lost 6 bases and J lost 3 bases. The length of the CDR3 is 14 residues. Germline CDR1 and CDR2: LNHDA and SQIVND (reference sequence). The CDR3 DNA sequence: TGTGCCAGTAGGGTAGCGGGGGGGACAGATACGCAGTATTTT. This translates into CASRVAGGTDTQYF.

The chain has TRBV9 and TRBJ1-4, with TRBD1 matching over 8 bases. Per germline, CDR1 SGDLS and CDR2 YYNGEE. CDR3 length equals 16 residues. Germline trimming cut 4 bases from V and 7 bases from J; bases unmatched to any gene: 12. Written as DNA, the CDR3 is TGTGCCAGCAGCCCCCGGACAGGGATAGGAACTGAAAAACTGTTTTTT. Translated, it gives CASSPRTGIGTEKLFF.

The V and J genes are TRBV18 and TRBJ2-5; D might be TRBD2 (5 bases). V lost 0 bases to trimming and J lost 1 base, with 6 bases between them. CDR1 KGHSH and CDR2 LQKENI come from the germline V gene. CDR3 length: 14 amino acids. As DNA, the CDR3 is TGTGCCAGCTCACCACCGGGAGTCCAAGAGACCCAGTACTTC. It specifies CASSPPGVQETQYF.

The J gene is TRBJ2-3, the V gene TRBV4-3; TRBD2 might be the D (6 bases). The CDR3 is made up of 16 amino acids. V gave up 0 bases and J gave up 6 bases, with 16 bases separating them. CDR1 is LGHNA and CDR2 is YSLEER in the germline V gene. CDR3 amino acids: CASSQELWRGSDTQYF. The CDR3 DNA sequence: TGCGCCAGCAGCCAAGAATTATGGCGGGGAAGCGATACGCAGTATTTT.

V is TRBV27 and J is TRBJ2-4; no definite D call. CDR1 is MNHEY and CDR2 is SMNVEV in the germline V gene (reference sequence). CDR3 size: 13 residues. Trimming took off 5 bases at V and 2 bases at J, with 7 bases between the two ends. CDR3 DNA sequence: TGTGCCAGCAGTGAACTGACCAAAAACATTCAGTACTTC. Translation gives CASSELTKNIQYF.

The count of this clone is one. This chain uses TRBV6-6 with TRBJ2-5; maybe TRBD2 (5 bases). Germline loops: CDR1 MNHNY, CDR2 SVGAGI (reference sequence). V lost 8 bases to trimming and J lost 5 bases, with 15 bases between them. The CDR3 consists of 13 residues. The chain's CDR3 is CASREFRMETQYF. The CDR3, as DNA: TGTGCCAGCCGGGAATTCAGGATGGAGACCCAGTACTTC.

CDR3 nucleotides: TGTGCCAGCGAATACCCCGGAAACACCATATATTTT. Its translation: CASEYPGNTIYF. The chain couples TRBV27 to TRBJ1-3, with D unclear. The CDR3 is made up of 12 amino acids. The V end lost 8 bases, the J end lost 4 bases, and 9 bases lay between the germline ends. Looked up from germline, CDR1 is MNHEY and CDR2 is SMNVEV (reference sequence).

The V call is TRBV6-2 or TRBV6-3, the J call TRBJ1-2; a weak D match, TRBD1 (6 bases). Germline loops: CDR1 MNHEY, CDR2 SVGEGT. V was pared by 2 bases and J by 5 bases, with 12 bases between. This CDR3 comprises 14 residues. The CDR3 loop reads CASSYGGREYGYTF. In DNA, the CDR3 is TGTGCCAGCAGTTACGGGGGGCGCGAATATGGCTACACCTTC.

This clone was counted a few times. This sequence joins TRBV19 and TRBJ2-6; D not certain. Germline CDR1 and CDR2: LNHDA and SQIVND (reference sequence). Trimming shortened V by 0 bases and J by 4 bases, and 10 bases separated the two germline ends. The CDR3 runs to 16 residues. This CDR3 is CASSIEASRGANVLTF. DNA for the CDR3: TGTGCCAGTAGTATAGAGGCCTCTAGGGGGGCCAACGTCCTGACTTTC.

The gene calls are TRBV6-4 and TRBJ1-6, with a tentative D call TRBD1 (5 bases). Germline V CDR1 and CDR2: MRHNA, SNTAGT. The CDR3 is 15 residues long. The V end was cut by 8 bases, the J end by 9 bases, with 20 bases between. The CDR3 loop is CASVGSRGVGSPLHF. The DNA of the CDR3 is TGTGCCAGCGTCGGTTCACGGGGGGTTGGTTCACCCCTCCACTTT.

The V call is TRBV6-5, the J call TRBJ1-2, with 10 bases aligning to TRBD1. CDR3 size: 14 residues. The V segment lost 6 bases and the J segment 5 bases; nucleotides outside the gene matches: 6. Per the germline V gene, CDR1 is MNHEY and CDR2 is SVGAGI. CDR3 coding DNA: TGTGCCAGCAGGTGGACAGGGGGTTGGTATGGCTACACCTTC. It translates to CASRWTGGWYGYTF.

This chain links TRBV7-9 with TRBJ1-4; a possible D gene is TRBD1 (5 bases). CDR1 and CDR2 from the germline V gene are SEHNR and FQNEAQ (reference sequence). The V gene lost 8 bases and the J gene lost 8 bases, with 9 bases spanning the gap. This CDR3 is built from 11 residues. This CDR3 is CASATAEKLFF. The CDR3 DNA sequence: TGTGCCAGCGCGACAGCCGAAAAACTGTTTTTT.

This clone is a singleton in its sample. The V gene is TRBV5-8, the J gene TRBJ1-2; TRBD1 agrees at 8 bases. Germline values: CDR1 SGHTS, CDR2 YDEGEE. V dropped 4 bases and J dropped 8; count of bases not matched to a gene: 4. This CDR3 spans 12 amino acids. The CDR3 bases are TGTGCCAGCAGCCTGGGACAGGAGGGCTACACCTTC. Its translation: CASSLGQEGYTF.

The chain has TRBV19 and TRBJ2-7; D is unclear. Trimming pared 3 bases from V and 4 bases from J, leaving 10 bases between. This CDR3 has 13 residues. Germline V gene lookup returns CDR1 LNHDA and CDR2 SQIVND (reference sequence). In nucleotides, the CDR3 is TGTGCCAGTAGTATGGAAGCCCCGTACGAGCAGTACTTC. It encodes CASSMEAPYEQYF.

This chain uses TRBV28 with TRBJ2-7; a weak D match, TRBD1 (6 bases). This CDR3 has 14 residues. Germline lookup yields CDR1 MDHEN and CDR2 SYDVKM. V was shortened by 10 bases and J by 3 bases, with 19 bases between the two germline ends. The CDR3: CATQFGGQIYEQYF. CDR3 sequence (DNA): TGTGCCACCCAATTCGGAGGACAGATCTACGAGCAGTACTTC.

This sequence joins TRBV6-4 and TRBJ2-1; 9 nucleotides line up with TRBD2. This CDR3 region has 14 residues. J gave up 9 bases and V 8 bases, and 11 bases lay outside the gene matches. Germline CDR1 is MRHNA and CDR2 is SNTAGT. The CDR3 loop is CASGSSGVGGEQFF. For the CDR3, the DNA is TGTGCCAGCGGGTCTAGCGGGGTCGGGGGTGAGCAGTTCTTC.

V usage is TRBV5-5 and J usage is TRBJ1-2; the match to TRBD1 covers 9 bases. CDR1 is SGHKS, CDR2 YYEKEE, per germline (reference sequence). V was clipped by 2 bases and J by 8 bases; unmatched bases: 7. This CDR3 has 14 residues. The CDR3: CASSFRDRVGGYTF. In nucleotides, the CDR3 is TGTGCCAGCAGCTTCCGGGACAGGGTAGGGGGCTACACCTTC.

J is TRBJ2-2 and V is TRBV4-3; D remains unclear. V was trimmed by 0 bases and J by 2 bases, leaving 7 bases between them. Germline loops: CDR1 LGHNA, CDR2 YSLEER. The CDR3 is 15 residues long. In nucleotides, the CDR3 is TGCGCCAGCAGCCAAGAGGCAGGTAACACCGGGGAGCTGTTTTTT. Its protein product is CASSQEAGNTGELFF.

This rearrangement joins TRBV6-6 to TRBJ2-1; a possible D gene is TRBD2 (6 bases). CDR1 MNHNY and CDR2 SVGAGI come from the germline V gene (reference sequence). V gave up 2 bases and J gave up 6 bases, with 14 bases separating them. CDR3 length equals 15 residues. DNA for the CDR3: TGTGCCAGCAGTTACGCGGGTGGGGGGTCCAATGAGCAGTTCTTC. This gives the protein CASSYAGGGSNEQFF.

The chain is built from TRBV4-3 and TRBJ1-2; TRBD1 aligns across 7 bases. Germline trimming cut 0 bases from V and 1 base from J; bases unmatched to any gene: 5. The CDR3 loop spans 16 amino acids. Germline CDR1 is LGHNA and CDR2 is YSLEER. The CDR3 spells CASSQEVGQLNYGYTF. Here the CDR3 DNA reads TGCGCCAGCAGCCAAGAGGTGGGACAGCTTAACTATGGCTACACCTTC.

This rearrangement joins TRBV6-1 to TRBJ2-1; D unclear. The CDR3 extends over 15 amino acids. V lost 2 bases and J 0 bases, leaving 8 bases between the germline ends. Per germline, CDR1 MNHNS and CDR2 SASEGT. CDR3 protein: CASSERPFSYNEQFF. The DNA for the CDR3 is TGTGCCAGCAGTGAAAGACCTTTCTCCTACAATGAGCAGTTCTTC.

The V gene is TRBV6-5, the J gene TRBJ1-1; D ambiguous. CDR1 and CDR2 from the germline V gene are MNHEY and SVGAGI. CDR3 length equals 14 residues. Trimming stripped 7 bases from V and 4 bases from J, with 16 bases between. CDR3 nucleotide sequence: TGTGCCAGCATCTATAAAGGGTACGCCACTGAAGCTTTCTTT. It translates to CASIYKGYATEAFF.

V and J are TRBV10-3 and TRBJ2-2; D could derive from TRBD1 or TRBD2 (7 bases each). The CDR3 runs 13 residues. Germline lookup yields CDR1 ENHRY and CDR2 SYGVKD. Trimming took off 11 bases at V and 1 base at J, with 11 bases between the two ends. In nucleotides, the CDR3 is TGTGCCTCCAGGGGGGGGAACACCGGGGAGCTGTTTTTT. This encodes CASRGGNTGELFF.

The chain recombines TRBV27 with TRBJ1-2, with 7 bases lining up with TRBD1. The J segment lost 1 base and the V segment lost 7 bases, leaving 6 bases of the junction unmatched. This CDR3 region has 14 residues. Germline V lookup: CDR1 MNHEY, CDR2 SMNVEV (reference sequence). This chain's CDR3 is CASTTRGGNYGYTF. The CDR3 DNA reads as TGTGCCAGCACCACCAGGGGGGGTAACTATGGCTACACCTTC.